One sample yielded the 30 T cell receptor beta chains listed below, sequenced in a study of T cells after yellow fever vaccination. TCRdb re-derived calls from the 5' RACE reads in MiXCR, one entry per CDR3 protein. The sample shows some 500,000 distinct CDR3 sequences, 13% of them seen only once. Sequenced material: PBMCs, taken on the day of the yellow fever booster vaccination. These receptors were taken from a man under 40 who received the YFV17D yellow fever vaccine.

This clonotype was seen a few times. The V call is TRBV24-1, the J call TRBJ2-1; perhaps TRBD2 as D (5 bases). Trimming took off 3 bases at V and 4 bases at J, with 9 bases between the two ends. Looked up from germline, CDR1 is KGHDR and CDR2 is SFDVKD. The CDR3 contains 14 residues. This CDR3 is CATSDSGLYNEQFF. DNA of the CDR3: TGTGCCACCAGTGATAGCGGACTTTACAATGAGCAGTTCTTC.

The genes are TRBV6-5 and TRBJ2-2; TRBD2 matches 7 bases. After removal of 0 bases from V and 9 bases from J, the junction contained 10 bases not matched to a gene. This CDR3 region has 16 residues. From germline, CDR1 is MNHEY and CDR2 SVGAGI. CDR3 bases: TGTGCCAGCAGTTACTCAACCGGGGGGTTGATTTGGGAGCTGTTTTTT. Translating gives CASSYSTGGLIWELFF.

V and J are TRBV28 and TRBJ1-2, with D possibly matching TRBD1 (5 bases). V lost 6 bases to trimming and J lost 9 bases, with 17 bases between them. The CDR3 spans 13 residues. Germline V gene data show CDR1 as MDHEN and CDR2 as SYDVKM. The CDR3 spells CASRPGTPFSYTF. The DNA for the CDR3 is TGTGCCAGCAGGCCCGGGACCCCTTTTAGCTACACCTTC.

The chain recombines TRBV29-1 with TRBJ1-1; D perhaps matches TRBD1 (6 bases). The CDR3 contains 13 residues. Trimming took 4 bases from V and 8 from J, leaving 17 bases between them. CDR1 and CDR2 from the germline V gene are SQVTM and ANQGSEA. CDR3 region: CSVGKGVGEEAFF. The CDR3 DNA follows: TGCAGCGTTGGTAAGGGGGTTGGAGAAGAAGCTTTCTTT.

This clonotype has more than one count but fewer than ten. The rearrangement uses TRBV5-1 and TRBJ2-3, with D perhaps matching TRBD1 or TRBD2 (6 bases each). The germline gives CDR1 SGHRS, CDR2 YFSETQ. The germline V and J ends were trimmed by 3 bases and 2 bases, with 13 bases remaining between them. The CDR3 totals 15 residues. The CDR3 coding sequence is TGCGCCAGCAGCTCCACAGGGACTTTCACAGATACGCAGTATTTT. Translation: CASSSTGTFTDTQYF. The entire variable domain, with the rest obtained from reference TRBV5-1 and TRBJ2-3, is as follows: KAGVTQTPRYLIKTRGQQVTLSCSPISGHRSVSWYQQTPGQGLQFLFEYFSETQRNKGNFPGRFSGRQFSNSRSEMNVSTLELGDSALYLCASSSTGTFTDTQYFGPGTRLTVL.

J is TRBJ2-3 and V is TRBV5-1, with D possibly being TRBD2 (6 bases). Germline CDR1 reads SGHRS; CDR2 reads YFSETQ. The CDR3 runs 15 residues. Between the trimmed V and J ends, which lost 2 bases and 3 bases, there was a span of 13 bases. The CDR3 is CASSFRDSTTDTQYF. The CDR3 DNA reads TGCGCCAGCAGCTTCCGGGACTCGACTACAGATACGCAGTATTTT.

The genes are TRBV20-1 and TRBJ2-1; possibly TRBD1 or TRBD2 for D (5 bases each). CDR1 and CDR2 (germline): DFQATT, SNEGSKA (reference sequence). V dropped 2 bases and J dropped 4 bases, with 18 bases sitting between them. The CDR3 extends over 16 amino acids. CDR3 protein: CSARSRDGILYNEQFF. CDR3 in DNA: TGCAGTGCTAGATCCCGGGACGGAATATTATACAATGAGCAGTTCTTC.

This clonotype was counted a few times. The chain joins TRBV2 to TRBJ1-5; D perhaps matches TRBD1 (6 bases). Trimming took off 7 bases at V and 4 bases at J, with 11 bases between the two ends. The CDR3 is 13 residues long. The germline V gene encodes CDR1 SNHLY and CDR2 FYNNEI. CDR3 DNA sequence: TGTGCCAGCATTCGGACAGCTAATCAGCCCCAGCATTTT. Its protein is CASIRTANQPQHF.

This clonotype was detected only a few times. Written as DNA, the CDR3 is TGTGCCTGGAGTGTAAGTGGTGGGGGAGCCGGGGAGCAGTACTTC. Its protein product is CAWSVSGGGAGEQYF. The chain uses TRBV30 and TRBJ2-7; D is possibly TRBD1 or TRBD2 (5 bases each). V was cut by 0 bases and J by 7 bases, with 19 bases left in between. The CDR3 has 15 amino acids. CDR1 and CDR2 (germline): GTSNPN, SVGIG (reference sequence).

In this sample, this clonotype turned up a few times. The chain couples TRBV9 to TRBJ2-2, with 8 bases aligning to TRBD2. J lost 5 bases, V lost 2 bases, and 5 bases had no gene match. The CDR3 runs to 15 residues. The germline CDR1 and CDR2 sequences are SGDLS and YYNGEE. The CDR3 here is CASSVSGGETGELFF. The CDR3 DNA follows: TGTGCCAGCAGCGTCTCGGGAGGGGAGACCGGGGAGCTGTTTTTT.

This clonotype has a handful of counts. This chain connects TRBV12-3 or TRBV12-4 to TRBJ2-2; tentative D call: TRBD2 (5 bases). The V and J ends lost 8 bases and 5 bases respectively, with 21 bases between them. The CDR3 has 16 amino acids. This chain's CDR3 is CASFIIGVRRTGELFF. The DNA for the CDR3 is TGTGCCAGCTTTATAATCGGGGTTCGAAGGACCGGGGAGCTGTTTTTT.

This chain links TRBV7-2 with TRBJ2-7; tentatively, D is TRBD1 (6 bases). The CDR3 length is 15 residues. The ends were cut back, 4 bases at V and 4 bases at J, with 17 bases in the middle. Germline assignment: CDR1 SGHTA and CDR2 FQGNSA. CDR3 residues: CASSSLQGIGYEQYF. The DNA of the CDR3 is TGTGCCAGCAGCTCCCTGCAGGGGATTGGTTACGAGCAGTACTTC.

The sample holds a few counts of this clonotype. This chain connects TRBV5-5 to TRBJ2-1; 13 nucleotides align to TRBD2. Per germline, CDR1 SGHKS and CDR2 YYEKEE (reference sequence). The CDR3 is made up of 16 amino acids. Trimming removed 0 bases from V and 7 bases from J; junction bases left unmatched: 4. CDR3 sequence: CASSLGRTSGSNEQFF. The CDR3, as DNA: TGTGCCAGCAGCTTGGGGCGGACTAGCGGGAGTAATGAGCAGTTCTTC.

The rearrangement uses TRBV20-1 and TRBJ2-1; 9 nucleotides agree with TRBD2. CDR3 size: 14 residues. The germline V gene has CDR1 DFQATT and CDR2 SNEGSKA (reference sequence). V gave up 1 base and J gave up 6 bases; unmatched junction bases: 4. CDR3 in DNA: TGCAGTGCTAGAGGGGCTAGCGGGACCAATGAGCAGTTCTTC. This codes for CSARGASGTNEQFF.

V gene TRBV5-1 combines with J gene TRBJ2-5; 14 nucleotides agree with TRBD2. The J segment lost 6 bases and the V segment lost 4 bases, leaving 8 bases of the junction unmatched. The CDR3 spans 16 residues. Germline V gives CDR1 SGHRS, CDR2 YFSETQ. This chain's CDR3 is CASSPGGTSGRKTQYF. The CDR3 nucleotides read TGCGCCAGCAGCCCCGGCGGGACTAGCGGGAGAAAGACCCAGTACTTC.

This clonotype was detected a few times. The rearrangement joins TRBV28 to TRBJ1-5, with 7 bases matching TRBD1. This CDR3 is 18 amino acids long. The germline V gene encodes CDR1 MDHEN and CDR2 SYDVKM. The V gene end was trimmed by 4 bases and the J gene end by 4 bases; junction bases not matched to a gene: 16. CDR3 in amino acids: CASSSPLPGGGWNQPQHF. DNA for the CDR3: TGTGCCAGCAGTTCACCCCTCCCAGGGGGGGGGTGGAATCAGCCCCAGCATTTT.

This clonotype has more than one count but fewer than ten. The chain uses TRBV7-9 and TRBJ2-3, with D possibly matching TRBD2 (5 bases). V shed 1 base and J shed 2 bases, with 10 bases lying between them. The V gene's germline CDR1 is SEHNR and CDR2 FQNEAQ (reference sequence). CDR3 length equals 15 residues. The CDR3 region has the DNA TGTGCCAGCAGCTTAGTGGTTCGGGACACAGATACGCAGTATTTT. It codes for CASSLVVRDTDTQYF.

The chain links TRBV12-3 or TRBV12-4 to TRBJ2-5, with a possible D match to TRBD2 (6 bases). This CDR3 comprises 16 residues. V dropped 3 bases and J dropped 0 bases, with 14 bases sitting between them. CDR3 protein: CASSLGSGLDQETQYF. CDR3 bases: TGTGCCAGCAGTTTGGGTAGCGGTCTAGACCAAGAGACCCAGTACTTC.

The chain combines TRBV29-1 with TRBJ1-1; 8 bases are shared with TRBD1. CDR1 is SQVTM, CDR2 ANQGSEA, per germline. The CDR3 contains 13 residues. V trimming: 5 bases; J trimming: 2 bases; junction bases outside the gene matches: 4. The CDR3 loop reads CSVTQGANTEAFF. The CDR3 coding sequence is TGCAGCGTTACCCAGGGGGCAAACACTGAAGCTTTCTTT.

This clonotype was observed a handful of times. This chain connects TRBV2 to TRBJ2-3; D may be TRBD1 (6 bases). The CDR3 covers 15 residues. The germline gives CDR1 SNHLY, CDR2 FYNNEI. Trimming removed 6 bases at V and 0 bases at J, with 13 bases between. The CDR3 sequence is CASSPTGYSTDTQYF. DNA for the CDR3: TGTGCCAGCAGCCCAACAGGGTATAGCACAGATACGCAGTATTTT.

This clonotype was observed a handful of times. The chain uses TRBV7-8 and TRBJ2-7; D might be TRBD2 (6 bases). Germline assignment: CDR1 SGHVS and CDR2 FQNEAQ. This CDR3 region has 15 residues. Between the trimmed V and J ends, which lost 4 bases and 9 bases, there was a span of 22 bases. The CDR3 loop is CASSYIWDSRVGQYF. CDR3 sequence (DNA): TGTGCCAGCAGCTACATATGGGACTCACGGGTAGGGCAGTACTTC.

This clonotype was picked up one time. The V gene is TRBV7-4, the J gene TRBJ2-1; TRBD2 matches 10 bases. After removal of 8 bases from V and 3 bases from J, the junction contained 16 bases not matched to a gene. Germline CDR1 SGHVT, CDR2 SQSDAQ. This CDR3 has 18 amino acids. For the CDR3, the DNA is TGTGCCAGCTGCCTCCCTATAGGCGGACTAGCGGTCTACAATGAGCAGTTCTTC. Its translation: CASCLPIGGLAVYNEQFF.

The V gene is TRBV5-1, the J gene TRBJ2-3; 8 positions agree with TRBD2. The CDR3 covers 15 residues. The J segment lost 1 base and the V segment lost 5 bases, leaving 6 bases of the junction unmatched. Germline V gene lookup returns CDR1 SGHRS and CDR2 YFSETQ. Here the CDR3 DNA reads TGCGCCAGCAGGCAGCGGGAGTTAGGCACAGATACGCAGTATTTT. Translating it yields CASRQRELGTDTQYF.

This rearrangement joins TRBV7-8 to TRBJ1-5; D remains unclear. Germline CDR1 is SGHVS and CDR2 is FQNEAQ. Between the trimmed V and J ends, which lost 5 bases and 4 bases, there was a span of 12 bases. This CDR3 is built from 14 residues. In nucleotides, the CDR3 is TGTGCCAGCAGCCCTAGGTTGGGGAATCAGCCCCAGCATTTT. Translated: CASSPRLGNQPQHF.

A few counts support this clonotype. The chain uses TRBV12-3 or TRBV12-4 and TRBJ2-5; the D gene is possibly TRBD2 (5 bases). V lost 2 bases and J 9 bases, leaving 7 bases between the germline ends. This CDR3 contains 11 residues. This CDR3 reads CASSLMDSQYF. CDR3 nucleotide sequence: TGTGCCAGCAGTTTAATGGACTCCCAGTACTTC.

The chain uses TRBV20-1 and TRBJ2-1, with TRBD2 identical over 9 bases. The ends lost 1 base at V and 3 bases at J; junction bases unmatched: 10. This CDR3 has 17 residues. Germline loops: CDR1 DFQATT, CDR2 SNEGSKA (reference sequence). The CDR3 is CSARVASGISFYNEQFF. In DNA form, the CDR3 reads TGCAGTGCTAGAGTGGCTAGCGGGATATCGTTCTACAATGAGCAGTTCTTC.

This clonotype appeared a single time. A read error may account for a junction end that differs from germline. The chain uses TRBV14 and TRBJ2-5; TRBD1 matches 9 bases. Looked up from germline, CDR1 is SGHDN and CDR2 is FVKESK. This CDR3 is built from 14 residues. The CDR3 DNA is TGTACCAGCAGCCTGACAGGGGGTATAGAGACCCAGTACTTC. This codes for CTSSLTGGIETQYF. The variable domain in full, completed from reference TRBV14 and TRBJ2-5, reads EAGVTQFPSHSVIEKGQTVTLRCDPISGHDNLYWYRRVMGKEIKFLLHFVKESKQDESGMPNNRFLAERTGGTYSTLKVQPAELEDSGVYFCTSSLTGGIETQYFGPGTRLLVL.

Only a few counts were recorded for this clonotype. The chain has TRBV12-5 and TRBJ2-1; D gene ambiguous. CDR1 and CDR2 from the germline V gene are LGHNT and FRNRAP. The CDR3 is 15 residues long. Trimming cost V 2 bases and J 0 bases, with 8 bases left between them. The CDR3 coding sequence is TGTGCTAGTGGTTTGTTTCAAAGCTCCTACAATGAGCAGTTCTTC. The encoded protein is CASGLFQSSYNEQFF.

Only a few counts were recorded for this clonotype. The rearrangement joins TRBV7-2 to TRBJ2-1; perhaps TRBD2 as D (6 bases). The CDR3 spans 14 residues. Deletions cut 1 base from V and 6 bases from J, with 10 bases between. In germline, CDR1 is SGHTA, CDR2 FQGNSA. The CDR3 nucleotides read TGTGCCAGCAGCTTAGGTGGAGGGGTCAATGAGCAGTTCTTC. Its protein product is CASSLGGGVNEQFF. The full variable domain, its missing parts supplied by reference TRBV7-2 and TRBJ2-1, is GAGVSQSPSNKVTEKGKDVELRCDPISGHTALYWYRQSLGQGLEFLIYFQGNSAPDKSGLPSDRFSAERTGGSVSTLTIQRTQQEDSAVYLCASSLGGGVNEQFFGPGTRLTVL.

V and J are TRBV7-2 and TRBJ1-1, with a weak D call TRBD1 (5 bases). Between the trimmed V and J ends, which lost 4 bases and 3 bases, there was a span of 12 bases. CDR3 size: 14 residues. Germline loops: CDR1 SGHTA, CDR2 FQGNSA. CDR3 bases: TGTGCCAGCAGCTCACGGGGCGACTACACTGAAGCTTTCTTT. Protein product: CASSSRGDYTEAFF.